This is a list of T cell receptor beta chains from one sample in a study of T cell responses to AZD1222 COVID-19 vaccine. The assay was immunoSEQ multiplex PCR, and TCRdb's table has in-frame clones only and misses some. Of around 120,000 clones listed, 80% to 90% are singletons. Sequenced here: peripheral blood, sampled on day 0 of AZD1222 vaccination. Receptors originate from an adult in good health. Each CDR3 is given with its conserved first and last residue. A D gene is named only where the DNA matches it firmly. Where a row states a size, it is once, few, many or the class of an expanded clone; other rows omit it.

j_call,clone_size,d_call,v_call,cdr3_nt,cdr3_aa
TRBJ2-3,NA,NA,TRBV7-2,TGTGCCAGCAGCTTTGGGGGTACCTTTGGCACAGATACGCAGTATTTT,CASSFGGTFGTDTQYF
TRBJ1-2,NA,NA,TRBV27,TGTGCCAGCAGTTTATCCGGGGGGATGGGATATGGCTACACCTTC,CASSLSGGMGYGYTF
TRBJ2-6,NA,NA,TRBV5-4,TGTGCCAGCAGCTTGTTGGGCTCTGGGGCCAACGTCCTGACTTTC,CASSLLGSGANVLTF
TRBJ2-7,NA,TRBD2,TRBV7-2,TGTGCCAGTAAACCGGATAGGGCGGGGGGCGAGCAGTACTTC,CASKPDRAGGEQYF
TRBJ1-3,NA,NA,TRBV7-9,TGTGCCAGCAGCTTAGTCGCCAGTCTAAACACCATATATTTT,CASSLVASLNTIYF
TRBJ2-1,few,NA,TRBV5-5,TGTGCCAGCAGCTTCACTAATGAGCAGTTCTTC,CASSFTNEQFF
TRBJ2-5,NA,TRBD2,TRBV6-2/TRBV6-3,TGTGCCAGCAGTTACCCCCCGGCGGGGAGCGGGGGGGCCCTAGAGACCCAGTACTTC,CASSYPPAGSGGALETQYF
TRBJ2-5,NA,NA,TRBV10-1,TGCGCCAGCAGTGATCAGAAACAAGAGACCCAGTACTTC,CASSDQKQETQYF
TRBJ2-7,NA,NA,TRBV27,TGTGCCAGCAGAACTTTCGACCCCCTGCGGGGTCGCCCCTACGAGCAGTACTTC,CASRTFDPLRGRPYEQYF
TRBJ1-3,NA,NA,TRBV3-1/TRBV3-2,TGTGCCAGCAGCGCGGCCGGTGGAAACACCATATATTTT,CASSAAGGNTIYF
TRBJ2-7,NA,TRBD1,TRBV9,TGTGCCAGCAGCGCCGGACAGGGGGCTTTCTACGAGCAGTACTTC,CASSAGQGAFYEQYF
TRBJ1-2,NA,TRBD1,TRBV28,TGTGCCAGCAGCGACAGGGGTACGGGCTACACCTTC,CASSDRGTGYTF
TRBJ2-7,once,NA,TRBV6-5,TGTGCCAGCAGTTACTTGGGTGGGGTATACTCCGAGCAGTACTTC,CASSYLGGVYSEQYF
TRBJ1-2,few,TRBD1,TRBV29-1,TGCAGCGTTGAGGAAAGACAGGGGTTCAGTGGCTACACCTTC,CSVEERQGFSGYTF
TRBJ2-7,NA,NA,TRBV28,TGTGCCAGCAGTTTGTCTGGCGCCTACGAGCAGTACTTC,CASSLSGAYEQYF
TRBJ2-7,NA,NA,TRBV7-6,TGTGCCAGCAGCTTAGGTCCAGGGGTGAAGGACGAGCAGTACTTC,CASSLGPGVKDEQYF
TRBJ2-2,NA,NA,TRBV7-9,TGTGCCAGCACCCCGAGGGAGCTGTTTTTT,CASTPRELFF
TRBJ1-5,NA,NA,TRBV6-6,TGTGCCAGCAACGAGGGATCTAGCAATCAGCCCCAGCATTTT,CASNEGSSNQPQHF
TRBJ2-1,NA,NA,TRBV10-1,TGCGCCAGCAGTGATGGACAGCTCAATGAGCAGTTCTTC,CASSDGQLNEQFF
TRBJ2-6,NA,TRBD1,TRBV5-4,TGTGCCAGCAGCTTGGCAGGGGGACAGGGGATCTCTGGGGCCAACGTCCTGACTTTC,CASSLAGGQGISGANVLTF
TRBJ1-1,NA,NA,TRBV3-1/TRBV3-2,TGTGCCAGCAGCCAAGATAAGGGTAACACTGAAGCTTTCTTT,CASSQDKGNTEAFF
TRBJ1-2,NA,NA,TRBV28,TGTGCCAGCGGGCCGATCACCTATGGCTACACCTTC,CASGPITYGYTF